Listed below are T cell receptor beta chains from one sample, sequenced in a study of T-cell reconstitution after alpha-beta-depleted transplantation in children. Via MiXCR, TCRdb re-called the PCR reads, giving one row per CDR3 protein. The sample lists 200,000 or so distinct CDR3 sequences, around 7.7% occurring once. The source was PBMCs, mostly from graft donor cells, collected 360 days after TCRalphabeta/CD19-depleted stem cell transplant. The receptors were gathered from a male patient between 2 and 10 years old who had a stem cell transplant for acute myeloid leukemia, so the T cells may come from the graft donor. Both conserved end residues are part of each CDR3. Each record gives: J gene, D gene, clone size, V gene, CDR3 DNA, CDR3 protein. A D gene is named only where the DNA matches it firmly. Size tells how often a clone was seen (once, few, many) or the class of an expanded clone, and some rows leave it out.

>TRBJ2-2|.|few|TRBV19
TGTGCCGTAGGAGATGCCCAGATTCGGCGATCATCCGGGGAGCTGTTTTTT
CAVGDAQIRRSSGELFF
>TRBJ2-3|TRBD2|.|TRBV25-1
TGTGCCAGCAGTGCCCTAGCGGCCTTCAGCACAGATACGCAGTATTTT
CASSALAAFSTDTQYF
>TRBJ2-5|.|few|TRBV7-9
TGTGCCAGCAGCTCGGGCACAGAGACCCAGTACTTC
CASSSGTETQYF
>TRBJ2-2|.|many|TRBV6-5
TGTGCCAGCAGTTACCCTACCGGCGGGGCGAACACCGGGGAGCTGTTTTTT
CASSYPTGGANTGELFF
>TRBJ1-2|TRBD1|.|TRBV5-1
TGCGCCAGCAGCTTGGGAGGGGGCGGACAATATGGCTACACCTTC
CASSLGGGGQYGYTF
>TRBJ1-6|.|many|TRBV5-1
TGCGCCAGCAGCTTGGGGGCGGGTGAGTCACCCCTCCACTTT
CASSLGAGESPLHF
>TRBJ2-3|.|few|TRBV25-1
TGTGCCAGCAGTCGCGCGGAACCCCTACAGTATTTT
CASSRAEPLQYF
>TRBJ1-1|.|many|TRBV29-1
TGCAGCGTTGAATTAGCTCGGGTGCAGAACACTGAAGCTTTCTTT
CSVELARVQNTEAFF
>TRBJ2-7|.|.|TRBV4-2
TGTGCCAGCAGCCCCAGGACAGACCTCTACGAGCAGTACTTC
CASSPRTDLYEQYF
>TRBJ2-1|TRBD2|few|TRBV20-1
TGCAGTGCCAGACCGGGACTAGCGGGGGGTTATGAGCAGTTCTTC
CSARPGLAGGYEQFF
>TRBJ2-5|TRBD2|few|TRBV13
TGTGCCAGCAGCCGGACACCCGGGACTAGCGGGAGTCGAGAGACCCAGTACTTC
CASSRTPGTSGSRETQYF
>TRBJ2-1|TRBD1|few|TRBV7-3
TGTGCCAGCAGCTTAAACCGGGACAGTGAGCAGTTCTTC
CASSLNRDSEQFF
>TRBJ1-4|.|few|TRBV20-1
TGCAGTGAGCCCGGGAAGGGGGATGAAAAACTGTTTTTT
CSEPGKGDEKLFF
>TRBJ1-2|.|few|TRBV7-9
TGTGCCAGCAGCTTAGAGCAGGGCCAGTATTATGGCTACACCTTC
CASSLEQGQYYGYTF
>TRBJ2-1|TRBD2|.|TRBV19
TGTGCCAGTAGTATAGATATGGGGGGGGGTGAGCAGTTCTTC
CASSIDMGGGEQFF
>TRBJ1-2|.|few|TRBV5-1
TGCGCCAGCAGCTTGGCCCAAAGGAAGAACTATGGCTACACCTTC
CASSLAQRKNYGYTF
>TRBJ2-1|TRBD2|many|TRBV5-6
TGTGCCAGCAGCTTGACTAGCGGGATGGTCTACAATGAGCAGTTCTTC
CASSLTSGMVYNEQFF